This T cell receptor beta chain is drawn from a study of cytomegalovirus exposure and HLA in healthy donors. About this clone itself: The antigen is unknown.

The study ran its PCR with 60 Vbeta and 13 Jbeta primers. Measured with immunoSEQ multiplex PCR; TCRdb has only the in-frame clones, and not every one. The table shows roughly 100,000 clones, with over 55% occurring only once. General study findings and limits: When a later analysis was performed, an Asian-associated ancestry cluster reportedly had fewer N-insertions than the roughly 630-donor mean. Common viral pathogens seemed, in a later analysis, to connect with several of the most significant clusters. The study labeled 150 to 200 TCR beta chains cytomegalovirus-associated. Using the classifier, cytomegalovirus status was reportedly diagnosed with high specificity and sensitivity.

Trimming cost V 6 bases and J 7 bases, with 10 bases left between them. The germline CDR1 and CDR2 sequences are LNHDA and SQIVND (reference sequence). The CDR3 loop spans 12 amino acids. The chain combines TRBV19 with TRBJ2-1, with D perhaps TRBD1 (6 bases). The sample was PBMCs. The TCR comes from a female donor in good health and CMV-seronegative. Here the CDR3 reads CASRDSRNEQFF. The CDR3 nucleotides are TGTGCCAGTAGGGACAGTCGGAATGAGCAGTTCTTC.